Given below is one TCR beta chain in context. Trimming pared 7 bases from V and 3 bases from J, leaving 9 bases between. The CDR3 runs to 11 residues. CDR1 is SQVTM, CDR2 ANQGSEA, per germline. The data are from a study of blood T cell repertoires in COVID-19. Study-level information: Samples came from the United States, Italy and Spain, spanning acute and convalescent COVID-19. Sample material is recorded as cDNA or gDNA derived from T cells, B-cell-depleted T cells, or PBMCs.

Assay: immunoSEQ multiplex PCR; the TCRdb copy retains only in-frame clones and omits some. The sample carries roughly 260,000 clones, about nine tenths recorded once. The age range of participants was about 18 to 95 years, with residence in roughly 25 US areas. Clinical history as reported by participants underpinned cohort assignment. Sample: PBMCs or T cells enriched from blood (not recorded which). The TCR was taken from a woman aged 25-40 years with acute COVID-19. This chain connects TRBV29-1 to TRBJ2-5; the D is unclear. The CDR3 sequence: CSGSPEETQYF. The CDR3 nucleotides read TGCAGCGGAAGTCCAGAAGAGACCCAGTACTTC.